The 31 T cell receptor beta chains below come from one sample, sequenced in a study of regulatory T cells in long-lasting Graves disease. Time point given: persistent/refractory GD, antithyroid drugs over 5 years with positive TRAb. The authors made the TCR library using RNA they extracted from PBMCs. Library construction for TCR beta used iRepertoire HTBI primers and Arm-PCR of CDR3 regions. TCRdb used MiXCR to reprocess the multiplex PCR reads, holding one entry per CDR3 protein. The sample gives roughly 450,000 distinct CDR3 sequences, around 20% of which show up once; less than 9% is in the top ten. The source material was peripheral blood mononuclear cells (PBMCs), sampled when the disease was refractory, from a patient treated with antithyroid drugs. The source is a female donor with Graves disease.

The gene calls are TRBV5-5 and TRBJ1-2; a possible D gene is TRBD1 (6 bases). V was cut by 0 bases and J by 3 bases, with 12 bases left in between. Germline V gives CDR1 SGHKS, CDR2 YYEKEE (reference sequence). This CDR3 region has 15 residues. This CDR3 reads CASSLDTGWDYGYTF. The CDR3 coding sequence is TGTGCCAGCAGCTTGGATACAGGGTGGGACTATGGCTACACCTTC. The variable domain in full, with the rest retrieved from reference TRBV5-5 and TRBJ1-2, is DAGVTQSPTHLIKTRGQQVTLRCSPISGHKSVSWYQQVLGQGPQFIFQYYEKEERGRGNFPDRFSARQFPNYSSELNVNALLLGDSALYLCASSLDTGWDYGYTFGSGTRLTVV.

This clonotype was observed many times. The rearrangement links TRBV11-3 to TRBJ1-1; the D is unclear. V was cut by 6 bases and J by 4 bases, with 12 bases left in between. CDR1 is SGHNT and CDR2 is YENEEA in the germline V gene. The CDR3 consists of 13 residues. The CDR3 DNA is TGTGCCAGCAGTCTACTCCCGGGCACTGAAGCTTTCTTT. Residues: CASSLLPGTEAFF.

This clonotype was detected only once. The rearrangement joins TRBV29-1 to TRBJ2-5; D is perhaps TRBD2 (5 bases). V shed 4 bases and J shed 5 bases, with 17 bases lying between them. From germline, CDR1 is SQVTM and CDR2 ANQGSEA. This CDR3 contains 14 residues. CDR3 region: CSVADPRGVETQYF. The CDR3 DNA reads TGCAGCGTTGCGGATCCCCGGGGAGTTGAGACCCAGTACTTC.

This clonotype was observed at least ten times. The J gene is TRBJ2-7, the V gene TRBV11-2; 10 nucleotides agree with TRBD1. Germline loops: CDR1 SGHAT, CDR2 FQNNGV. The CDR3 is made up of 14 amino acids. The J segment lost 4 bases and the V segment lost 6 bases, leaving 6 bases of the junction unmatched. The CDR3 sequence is CASSHPGQGYEQYF. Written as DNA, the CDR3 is TGTGCCAGCAGTCACCCGGGACAGGGGTACGAGCAGTACTTC.

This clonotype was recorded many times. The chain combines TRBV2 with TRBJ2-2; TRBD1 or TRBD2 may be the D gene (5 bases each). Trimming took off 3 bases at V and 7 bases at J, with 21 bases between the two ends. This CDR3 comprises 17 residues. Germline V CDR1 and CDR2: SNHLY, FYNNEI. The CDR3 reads CASSDPLADSRVGELFF. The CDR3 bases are TGTGCCAGCAGTGACCCGCTAGCCGACAGCAGGGTCGGGGAGCTGTTTTTT.

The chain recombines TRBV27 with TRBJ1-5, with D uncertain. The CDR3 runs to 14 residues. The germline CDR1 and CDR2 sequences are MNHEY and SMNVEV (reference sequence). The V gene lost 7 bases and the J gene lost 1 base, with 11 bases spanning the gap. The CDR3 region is CASTPAGSNQPQHF. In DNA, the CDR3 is TGTGCCAGCACCCCGGCGGGGAGCAATCAGCCCCAGCATTTT.

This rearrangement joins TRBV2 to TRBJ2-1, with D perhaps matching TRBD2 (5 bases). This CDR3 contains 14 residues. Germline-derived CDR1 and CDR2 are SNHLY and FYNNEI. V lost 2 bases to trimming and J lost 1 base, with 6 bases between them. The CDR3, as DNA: TGTGCCAGCAGTGAACGGGGATCCTACAATGAGCAGTTCTTC. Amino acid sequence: CASSERGSYNEQFF.

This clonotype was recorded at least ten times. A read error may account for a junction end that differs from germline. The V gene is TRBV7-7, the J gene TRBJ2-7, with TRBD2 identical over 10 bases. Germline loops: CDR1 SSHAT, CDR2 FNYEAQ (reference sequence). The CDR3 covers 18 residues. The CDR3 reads CASSLAASGRNREYEQYF. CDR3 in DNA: TGTGCTAGCAGCTTAGCCGCTAGCGGGAGAAACAGAGAATACGAGCAGTACTTC.

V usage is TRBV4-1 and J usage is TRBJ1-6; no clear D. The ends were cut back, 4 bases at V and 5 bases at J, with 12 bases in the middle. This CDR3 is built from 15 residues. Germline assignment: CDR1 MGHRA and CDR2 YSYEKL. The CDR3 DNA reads TGCGCCAGCAGCCGTGGAGAAAGAAATAATTCACCCCTCCACTTT. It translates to CASSRGERNNSPLHF.

CDR3 bases: TGTGCCAGCACGGAGGGAGCCGGGGAGCTGTTTTTT. Its protein is CASTEGAGELFF. The V and J genes are TRBV6-1 and TRBJ2-2, with D perhaps matching TRBD2 (6 bases). This CDR3 region has 12 residues. CDR1 is MNHNS, CDR2 SASEGT, per germline. Trimming removed 7 bases at V and 6 bases at J, with 9 bases between.

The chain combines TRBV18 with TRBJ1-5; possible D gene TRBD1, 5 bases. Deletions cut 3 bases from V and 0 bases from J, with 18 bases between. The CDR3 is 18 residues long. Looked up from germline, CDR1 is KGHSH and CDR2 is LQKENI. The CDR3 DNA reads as TGTGCCAGCTCACCCTACGGAAGGGGTCCATATAGCAATCAGCCCCAGCATTTT. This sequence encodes CASSPYGRGPYSNQPQHF.

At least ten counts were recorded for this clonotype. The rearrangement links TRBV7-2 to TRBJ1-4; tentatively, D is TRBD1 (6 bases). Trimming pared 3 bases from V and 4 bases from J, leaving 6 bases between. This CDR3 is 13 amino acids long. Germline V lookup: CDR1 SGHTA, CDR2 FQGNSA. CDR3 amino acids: CASSFRGNEKLFF. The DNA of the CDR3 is TGTGCCAGCAGCTTCAGGGGTAATGAAAAACTGTTTTTT.

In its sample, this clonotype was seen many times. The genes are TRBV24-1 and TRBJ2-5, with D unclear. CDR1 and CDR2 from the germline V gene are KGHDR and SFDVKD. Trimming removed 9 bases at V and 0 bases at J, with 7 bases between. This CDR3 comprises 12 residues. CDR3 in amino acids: CATQSDQETQYF. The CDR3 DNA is TGTGCCACCCAGTCAGACCAAGAGACCCAGTACTTC.

The CDR3 coding sequence is TGTGCCAGCAGCTTTAGGGGAGACATCACGCAGTATTTT. This encodes CASSFRGDITQYF. The chain has TRBV11-3 and TRBJ2-3; D is possibly TRBD1 or TRBD2 (5 bases each). Germline V lookup: CDR1 SGHNT, CDR2 YENEEA. The CDR3 runs to 13 residues. V gave up 3 bases and J gave up 9 bases, with 13 bases separating them.

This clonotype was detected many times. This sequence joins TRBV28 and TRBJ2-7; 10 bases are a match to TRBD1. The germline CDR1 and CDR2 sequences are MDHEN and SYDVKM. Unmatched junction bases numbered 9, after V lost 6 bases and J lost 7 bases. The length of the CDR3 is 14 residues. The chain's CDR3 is CASRPPGTGEEQYF. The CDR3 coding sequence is TGTGCCAGCAGACCCCCTGGGACAGGGGAAGAGCAGTACTTC.

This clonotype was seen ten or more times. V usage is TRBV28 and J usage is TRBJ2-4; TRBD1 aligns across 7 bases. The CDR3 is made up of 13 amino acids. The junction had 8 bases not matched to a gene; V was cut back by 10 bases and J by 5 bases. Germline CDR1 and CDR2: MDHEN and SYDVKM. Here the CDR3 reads CATARDSQNIQYF. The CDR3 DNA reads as TGTGCCACCGCTCGGGACAGTCAAAACATTCAGTACTTC. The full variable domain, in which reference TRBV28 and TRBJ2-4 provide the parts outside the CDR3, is DVKVTQSSRYLVKRTGEKVFLECVQDMDHENMFWYRQDPGLGLRLIYFSYDVKMKEKGDIPEGYSVSREKKERFSLILESASTNQTSMYLCATARDSQNIQYFGAGTRLSVL.

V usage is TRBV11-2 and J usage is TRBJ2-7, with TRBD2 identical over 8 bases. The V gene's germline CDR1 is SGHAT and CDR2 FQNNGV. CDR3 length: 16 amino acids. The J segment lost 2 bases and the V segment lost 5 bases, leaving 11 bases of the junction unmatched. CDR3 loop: CASSPLTVGLAYEQYF. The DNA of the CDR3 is TGTGCCAGCAGCCCGCTTACCGTGGGACTAGCCTACGAGCAGTACTTC.

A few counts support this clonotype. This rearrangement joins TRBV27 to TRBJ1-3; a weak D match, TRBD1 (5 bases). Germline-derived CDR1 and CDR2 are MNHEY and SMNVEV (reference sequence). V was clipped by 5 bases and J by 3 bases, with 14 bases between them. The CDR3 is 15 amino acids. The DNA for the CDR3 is TGTGCCAGCAGTCCCTCCGCCGGGGGTGGAAACACCATATATTTT. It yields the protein CASSPSAGGGNTIYF.

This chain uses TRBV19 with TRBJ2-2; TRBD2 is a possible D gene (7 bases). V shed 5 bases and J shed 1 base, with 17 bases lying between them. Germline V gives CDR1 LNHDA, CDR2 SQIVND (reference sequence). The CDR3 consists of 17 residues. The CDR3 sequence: CASSLTGGRGNTGELFF. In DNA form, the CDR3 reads TGTGCCAGTAGTCTTACGGGGGGCAGGGGGAACACCGGGGAGCTGTTTTTT.

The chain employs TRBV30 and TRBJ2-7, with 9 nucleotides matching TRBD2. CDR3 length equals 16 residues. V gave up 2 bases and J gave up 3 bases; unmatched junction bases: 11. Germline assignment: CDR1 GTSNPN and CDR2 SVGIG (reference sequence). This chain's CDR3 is CAWSWEGAGGFYEQYF. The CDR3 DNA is TGTGCCTGGAGTTGGGAAGGCGCGGGAGGGTTCTACGAGCAGTACTTC.

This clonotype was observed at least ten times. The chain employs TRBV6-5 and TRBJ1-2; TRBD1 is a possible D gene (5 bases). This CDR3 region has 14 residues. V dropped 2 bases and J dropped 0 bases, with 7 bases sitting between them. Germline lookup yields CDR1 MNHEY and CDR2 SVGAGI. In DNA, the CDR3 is TGTGCCAGCAGTTACGGGGCTGCTAACTATGGCTACACCTTC. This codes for CASSYGAANYGYTF.

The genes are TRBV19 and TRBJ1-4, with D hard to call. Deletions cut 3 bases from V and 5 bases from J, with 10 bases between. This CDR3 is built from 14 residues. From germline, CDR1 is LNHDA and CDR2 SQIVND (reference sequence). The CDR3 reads CASSIAIYNEKLFF. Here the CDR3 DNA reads TGTGCCAGTAGTATTGCGATCTACAATGAAAAACTGTTTTTT. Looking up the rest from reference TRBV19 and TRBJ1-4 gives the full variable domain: DGGITQSPKYLFRKEGQNVTLSCEQNLNHDAMYWYRQDPGQGLRLIYYSQIVNDFQKGDIAEGYSVSREKKESFPLTVTSAQKNPTAFYLCASSIAIYNEKLFFGSGTQLSVL.

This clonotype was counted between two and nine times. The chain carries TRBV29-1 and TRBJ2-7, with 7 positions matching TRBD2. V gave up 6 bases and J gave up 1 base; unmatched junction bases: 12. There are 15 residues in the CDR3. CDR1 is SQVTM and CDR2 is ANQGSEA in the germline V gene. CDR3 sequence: CSVGGQGRKSYEQYF. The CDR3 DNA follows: TGCAGCGTGGGAGGGCAGGGACGAAAGTCCTACGAGCAGTACTTC.

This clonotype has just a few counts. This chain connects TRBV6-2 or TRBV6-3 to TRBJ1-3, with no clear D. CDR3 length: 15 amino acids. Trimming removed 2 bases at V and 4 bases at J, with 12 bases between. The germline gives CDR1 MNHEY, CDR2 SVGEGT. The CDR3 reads CASSYPIENGNTIYF. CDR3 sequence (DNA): TGTGCCAGCAGTTACCCGATAGAAAACGGAAACACCATATATTTT.

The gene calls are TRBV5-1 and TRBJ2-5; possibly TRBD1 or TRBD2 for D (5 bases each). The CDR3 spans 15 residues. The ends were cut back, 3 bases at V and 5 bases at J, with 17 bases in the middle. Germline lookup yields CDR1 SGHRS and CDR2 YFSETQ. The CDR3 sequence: CASSSDVGPWETQYF. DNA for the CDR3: TGCGCCAGCAGCTCGGATGTGGGACCCTGGGAGACCCAGTACTTC. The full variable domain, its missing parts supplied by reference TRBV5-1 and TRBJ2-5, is KAGVTQTPRYLIKTRGQQVTLSCSPISGHRSVSWYQQTPGQGLQFLFEYFSETQRNKGNFPGRFSGRQFSNSRSEMNVSTLELGDSALYLCASSSDVGPWETQYFGPGTRLLVL.

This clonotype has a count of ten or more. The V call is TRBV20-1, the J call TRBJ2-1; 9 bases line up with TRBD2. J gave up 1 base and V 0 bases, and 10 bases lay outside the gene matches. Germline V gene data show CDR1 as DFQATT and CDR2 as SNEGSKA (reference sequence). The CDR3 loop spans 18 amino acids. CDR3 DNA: TGCAGTGCTAGAGATGATGGACTAGCGTGGCCTTCCTACAATGAGCAGTTCTTC. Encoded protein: CSARDDGLAWPSYNEQFF.

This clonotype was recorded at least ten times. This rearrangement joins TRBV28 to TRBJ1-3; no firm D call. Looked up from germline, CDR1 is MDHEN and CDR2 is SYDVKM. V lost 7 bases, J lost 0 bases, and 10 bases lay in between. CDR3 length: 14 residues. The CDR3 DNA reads TGTGCCAGCATTTCCATGATCTCTGGAAACACCATATATTTT. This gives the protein CASISMISGNTIYF.

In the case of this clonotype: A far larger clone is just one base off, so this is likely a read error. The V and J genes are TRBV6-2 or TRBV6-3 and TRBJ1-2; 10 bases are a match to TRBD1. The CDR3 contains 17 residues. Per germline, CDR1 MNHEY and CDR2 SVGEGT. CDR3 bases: TGTGCCAGCAGTTCTCCCGGGACAGGGGTTCTGGTCTATGGCTGCACCTTC. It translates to CASSSPGTGVLVYGCTF.

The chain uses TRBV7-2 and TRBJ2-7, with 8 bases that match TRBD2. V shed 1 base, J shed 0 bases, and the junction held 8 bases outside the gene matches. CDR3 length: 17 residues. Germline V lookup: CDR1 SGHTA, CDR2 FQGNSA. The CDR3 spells CASSLGLAGLSSYEQYF. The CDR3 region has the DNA TGTGCCAGCAGCTTAGGGCTAGCGGGTTTGAGCTCCTACGAGCAGTACTTC.

In nucleotides, the CDR3 is TGTGCCAGCAGTCGAGGACAACAGGATAATCAGCCCCAGCATTTT. This translates into CASSRGQQDNQPQHF. J is TRBJ1-5 and V is TRBV2; maybe TRBD1 (5 bases). From germline, CDR1 is SNHLY and CDR2 FYNNEI. The ends were cut back, 5 bases at V and 4 bases at J, with 15 bases in the middle. The CDR3 consists of 15 residues.

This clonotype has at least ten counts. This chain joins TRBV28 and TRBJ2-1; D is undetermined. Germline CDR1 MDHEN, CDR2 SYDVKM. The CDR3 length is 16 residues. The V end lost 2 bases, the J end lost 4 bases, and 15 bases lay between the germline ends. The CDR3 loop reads CASSLVLSYVYNEQFF. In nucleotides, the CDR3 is TGTGCCAGCAGTTTAGTCTTATCATACGTATACAATGAGCAGTTCTTC.